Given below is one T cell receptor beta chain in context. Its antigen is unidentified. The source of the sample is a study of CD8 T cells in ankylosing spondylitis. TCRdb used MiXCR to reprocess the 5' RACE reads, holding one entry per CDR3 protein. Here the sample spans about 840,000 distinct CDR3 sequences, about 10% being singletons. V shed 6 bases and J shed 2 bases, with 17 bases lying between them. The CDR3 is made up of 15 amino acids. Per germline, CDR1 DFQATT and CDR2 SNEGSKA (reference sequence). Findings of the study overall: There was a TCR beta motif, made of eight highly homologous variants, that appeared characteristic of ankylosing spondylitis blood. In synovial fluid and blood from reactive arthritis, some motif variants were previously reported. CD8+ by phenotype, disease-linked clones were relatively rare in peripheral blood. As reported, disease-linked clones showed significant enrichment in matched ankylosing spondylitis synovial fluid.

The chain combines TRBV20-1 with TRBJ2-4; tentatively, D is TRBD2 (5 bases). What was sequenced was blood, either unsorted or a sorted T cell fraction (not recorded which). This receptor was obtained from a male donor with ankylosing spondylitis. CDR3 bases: TGCAGTGCCGATTCCCCCCGGGGAACCAAAAACATTCAGTACTTC. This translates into CSADSPRGTKNIQYF.